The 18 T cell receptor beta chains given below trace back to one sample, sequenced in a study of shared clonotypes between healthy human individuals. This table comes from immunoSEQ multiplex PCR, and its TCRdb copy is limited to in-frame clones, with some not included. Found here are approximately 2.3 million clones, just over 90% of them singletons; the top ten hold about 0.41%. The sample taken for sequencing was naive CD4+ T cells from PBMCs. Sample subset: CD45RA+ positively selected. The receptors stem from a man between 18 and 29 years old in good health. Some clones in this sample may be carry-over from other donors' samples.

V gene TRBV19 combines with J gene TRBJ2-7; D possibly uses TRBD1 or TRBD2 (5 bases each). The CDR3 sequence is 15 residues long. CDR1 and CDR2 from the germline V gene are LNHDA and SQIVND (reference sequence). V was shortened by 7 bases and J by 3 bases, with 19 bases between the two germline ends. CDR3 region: CASTNRDAGIYEQYF. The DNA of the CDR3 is TGTGCCAGTACCAACCGGGACGCAGGAATCTACGAGCAGTACTTC.

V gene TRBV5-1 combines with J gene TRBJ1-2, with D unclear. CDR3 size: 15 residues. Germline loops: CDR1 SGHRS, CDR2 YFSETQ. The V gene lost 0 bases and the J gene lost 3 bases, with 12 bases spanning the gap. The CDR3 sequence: CASSLGLQGDYGYTF. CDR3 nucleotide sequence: TGCGCCAGCAGCTTGGGGTTACAAGGAGACTATGGCTACACCTTC.

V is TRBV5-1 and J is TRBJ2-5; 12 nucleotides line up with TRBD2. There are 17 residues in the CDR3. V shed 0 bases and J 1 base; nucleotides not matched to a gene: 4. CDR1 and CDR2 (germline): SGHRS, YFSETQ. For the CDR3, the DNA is TGCGCCAGCAGCTTGGCCGCACTAGCGGGGGGCCAAGAGACCCAGTACTTC. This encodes CASSLAALAGGQETQYF.

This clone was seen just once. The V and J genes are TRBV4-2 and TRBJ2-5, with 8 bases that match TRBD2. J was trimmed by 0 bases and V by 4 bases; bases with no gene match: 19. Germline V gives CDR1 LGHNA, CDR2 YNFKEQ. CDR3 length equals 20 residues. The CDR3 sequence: CASSRSSSAGGVGYQETQYF. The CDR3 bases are TGTGCCAGCAGCCGATCCTCCTCGGCGGGAGGTGTAGGGTACCAAGAGACCCAGTACTTC.

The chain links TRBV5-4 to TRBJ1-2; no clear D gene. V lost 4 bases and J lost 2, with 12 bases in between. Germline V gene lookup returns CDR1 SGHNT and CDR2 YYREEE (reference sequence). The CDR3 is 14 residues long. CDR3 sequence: CASSIAEGNYGYTF. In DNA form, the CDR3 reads TGTGCCAGCAGCATAGCAGAGGGAAACTATGGCTACACCTTC. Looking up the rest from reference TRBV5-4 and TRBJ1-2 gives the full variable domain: ETGVTQSPTHLIKTRGQQVTLRCSSQSGHNTVSWYQQALGQGPQFIFQYYREEENGRGNFPPRFSGLQFPNYSSELNVNALELDDSALYLCASSIAEGNYGYTFGSGTRLTVV.

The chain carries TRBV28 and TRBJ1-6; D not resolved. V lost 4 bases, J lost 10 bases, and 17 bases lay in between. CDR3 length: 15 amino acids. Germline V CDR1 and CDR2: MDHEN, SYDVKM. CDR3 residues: CASSSLTKVNSPLHF. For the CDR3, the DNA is TGTGCCAGCAGTTCCTTGACAAAGGTGAACTCACCCCTCCACTTT.

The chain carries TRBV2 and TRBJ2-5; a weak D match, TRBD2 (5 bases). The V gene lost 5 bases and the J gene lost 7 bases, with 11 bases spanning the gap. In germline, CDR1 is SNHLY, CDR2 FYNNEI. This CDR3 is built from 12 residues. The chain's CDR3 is CASSNRAGTQYF. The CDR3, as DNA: TGTGCCAGCAGTAATAGGGCGGGGACCCAGTACTTC.

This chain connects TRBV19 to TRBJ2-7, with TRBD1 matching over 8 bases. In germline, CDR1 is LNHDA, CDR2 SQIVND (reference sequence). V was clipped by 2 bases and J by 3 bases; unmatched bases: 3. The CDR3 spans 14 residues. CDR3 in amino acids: CASSITGGRYEQYF. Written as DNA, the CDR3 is TGTGCCAGTAGTATAACAGGGGGGCGCTACGAGCAGTACTTC.

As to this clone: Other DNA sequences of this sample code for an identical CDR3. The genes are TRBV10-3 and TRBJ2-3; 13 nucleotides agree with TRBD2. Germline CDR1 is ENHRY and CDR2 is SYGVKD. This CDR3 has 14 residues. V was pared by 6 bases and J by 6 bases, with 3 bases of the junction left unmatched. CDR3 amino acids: CAIRGTSGTDTQYF. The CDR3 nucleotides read TGTGCCATCAGGGGGACTAGCGGGACGGATACGCAGTATTTT.

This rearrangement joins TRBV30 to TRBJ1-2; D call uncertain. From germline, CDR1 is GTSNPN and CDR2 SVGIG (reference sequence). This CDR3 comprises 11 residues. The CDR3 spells CTLSPNYGYTF. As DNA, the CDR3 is TGTACTCTATCACCTAACTATGGCTACACCTTC.

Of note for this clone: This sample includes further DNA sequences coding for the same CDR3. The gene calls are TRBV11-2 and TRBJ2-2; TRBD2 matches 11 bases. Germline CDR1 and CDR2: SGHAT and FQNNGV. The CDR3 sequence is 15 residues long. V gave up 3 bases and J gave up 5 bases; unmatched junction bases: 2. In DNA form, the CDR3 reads TGTGCCAGCAGCTTCGGGACTAGCGGTACCGGGGAGCTGTTTTTT. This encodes CASSFGTSGTGELFF.

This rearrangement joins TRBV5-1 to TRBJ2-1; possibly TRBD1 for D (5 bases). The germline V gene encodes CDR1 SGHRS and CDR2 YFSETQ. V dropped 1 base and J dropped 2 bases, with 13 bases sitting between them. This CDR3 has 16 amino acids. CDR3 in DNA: TGCGCCAGCAGCTTGATTCCAGGGTCGGCCTACAATGAGCAGTTCTTC. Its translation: CASSLIPGSAYNEQFF.

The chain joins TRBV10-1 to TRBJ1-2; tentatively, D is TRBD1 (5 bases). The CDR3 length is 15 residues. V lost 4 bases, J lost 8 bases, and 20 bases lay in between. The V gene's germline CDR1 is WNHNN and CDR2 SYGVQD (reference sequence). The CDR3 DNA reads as TGCGCCAGCAGTGGGCGCCGACAGAGTACCTACGGCTACACCTTC. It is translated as CASSGRRQSTYGYTF.

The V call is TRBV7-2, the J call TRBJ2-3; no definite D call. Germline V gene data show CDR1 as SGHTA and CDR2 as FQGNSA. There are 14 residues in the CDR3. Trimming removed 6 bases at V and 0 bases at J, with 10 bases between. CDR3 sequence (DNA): TGTGCCAGCAGGCTCCATCCTAGCACAGATACGCAGTATTTT. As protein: CASRLHPSTDTQYF.

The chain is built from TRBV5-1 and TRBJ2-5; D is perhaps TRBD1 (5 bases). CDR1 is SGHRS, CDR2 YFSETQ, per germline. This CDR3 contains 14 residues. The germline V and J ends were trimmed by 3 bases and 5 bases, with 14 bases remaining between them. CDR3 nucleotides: TGCGCCAGCAGCTCGGACACCTTGGGGGAGACCCAGTACTTC. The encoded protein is CASSSDTLGETQYF.

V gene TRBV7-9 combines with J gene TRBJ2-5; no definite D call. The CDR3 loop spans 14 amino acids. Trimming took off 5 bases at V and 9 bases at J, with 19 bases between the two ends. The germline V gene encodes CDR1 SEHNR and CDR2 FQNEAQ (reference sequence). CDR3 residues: CASSLPRETLAQYF. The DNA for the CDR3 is TGTGCCAGCAGCCTACCTCGAGAGACACTCGCCCAGTACTTC.

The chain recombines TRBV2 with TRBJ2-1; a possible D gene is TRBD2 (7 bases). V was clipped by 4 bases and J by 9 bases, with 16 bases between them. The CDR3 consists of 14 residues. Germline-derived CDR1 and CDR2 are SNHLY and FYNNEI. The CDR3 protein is CASSVALGGGEQFF. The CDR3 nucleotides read TGTGCCAGCAGTGTAGCCCTAGGGGGGGGTGAGCAGTTCTTC.

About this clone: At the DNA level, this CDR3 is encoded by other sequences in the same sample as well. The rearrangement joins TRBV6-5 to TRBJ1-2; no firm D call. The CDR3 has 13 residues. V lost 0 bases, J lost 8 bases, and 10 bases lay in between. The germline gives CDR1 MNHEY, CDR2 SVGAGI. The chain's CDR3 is CASSYSGEGGYTF. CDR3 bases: TGTGCCAGCAGTTACTCTGGGGAAGGCGGCTACACCTTC.